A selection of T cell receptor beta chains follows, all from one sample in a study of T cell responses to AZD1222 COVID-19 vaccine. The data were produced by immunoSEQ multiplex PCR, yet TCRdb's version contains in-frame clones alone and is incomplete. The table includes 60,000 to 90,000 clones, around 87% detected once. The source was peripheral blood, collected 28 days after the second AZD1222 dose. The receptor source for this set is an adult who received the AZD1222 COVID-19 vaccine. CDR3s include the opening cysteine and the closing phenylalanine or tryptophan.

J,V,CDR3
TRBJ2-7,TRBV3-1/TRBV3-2,CASSQDLYRYEQYF
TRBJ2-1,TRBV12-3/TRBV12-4,CASSYPGVNEQFF
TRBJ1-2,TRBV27,CASSTGGAFGYTF
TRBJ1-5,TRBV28,CASRPTVLNQPQHF
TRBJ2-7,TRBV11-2,CASSPGQGYPYEQYF
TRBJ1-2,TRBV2,CASSTGGSGLVYGYTF
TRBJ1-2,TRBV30,CAWSVGRGLQNNYGYTF
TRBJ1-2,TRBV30,CAWNPGVDYGYTF
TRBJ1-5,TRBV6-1,CASSDRTSRNQPQHF
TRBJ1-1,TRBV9,CASRAGGAEAFF
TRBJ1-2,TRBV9,CASSLQDRAWGEGYTF